This T cell receptor (beta chain) came from a study of CD8 T cells in ankylosing spondylitis. Study-level points and caveats: Disease-linked clones were found to be CD8+ and relatively rare in peripheral blood. Blood from ankylosing spondylitis patients appeared to carry a characteristic eight-variant TCR beta motif.

TCRdb passed the 5' RACE reads through MiXCR, listing each CDR3 protein once. The sample consists of about 540,000 distinct CDR3 sequences, roughly 12% of them appearing once. Unmatched junction bases numbered 6, after V lost 4 bases and J lost 10 bases. Germline CDR1 reads LGHDT; CDR2 reads YNNKEL (reference sequence). The CDR3 covers 13 residues. This clonotype appeared a few times. The target antigen is unknown. The chain employs TRBV3-1 and TRBJ2-1; 8 bases are a match to TRBD2. This TCR came from a male donor with ankylosing spondylitis. The specimen was blood, either unsorted or a sorted T cell fraction (not recorded which). This CDR3 is CASSLLAGEEQFF. For the CDR3, the DNA is TGTGCCAGCAGCCTCCTAGCGGGTGAAGAGCAGTTCTTC.